The 24 T cell receptor beta chains reported below all come from one sample, sequenced in a study of T cell clones after liver transplantation. The data were produced by immunoSEQ multiplex PCR, yet TCRdb's version contains in-frame clones alone and is incomplete. The profile shows around 120,000 clones, about nine tenths of them singletons. The sequenced sample was CD4+ T cells from blood, obtained 12 months after liver transplant. These receptors were collected from a human patient who received a liver transplant. The graft donor may account for some of the T cells.

Here the CDR3 DNA reads TGTGCCAGCAGCTACATTAAATCCGACAGGGTAAACTACAATGAGCAGTTCTTC. This codes for CASSYIKSDRVNYNEQFF. The chain is built from TRBV9 and TRBJ2-1; 7 bases agree with TRBD1. The ends lost 4 bases at V and 3 bases at J; junction bases unmatched: 16. Germline assignment: CDR1 SGDLS and CDR2 YYNGEE. The CDR3 is made up of 18 amino acids.

The chain carries TRBV28 and TRBJ2-3, with TRBD2 identical over 15 bases. The CDR3 is made up of 18 amino acids. Germline V gene sequence: CDR1 MDHEN, CDR2 SYDVKM. Unmatched junction bases numbered 11, after V lost 7 bases and J lost 3 bases. CDR3 sequence reads: CASTSPGTSGRLTDTQYF. CDR3 sequence (DNA): TGTGCCAGCACTTCACCCGGGACTAGCGGGAGGTTGACAGATACGCAGTATTTT.

This clone has just one count. The chain couples TRBV28 to TRBJ2-7, with TRBD1 matching over 8 bases. Trimming removed 5 bases from V and 3 bases from J; junction bases left unmatched: 6. Germline V gene lookup returns CDR1 MDHEN and CDR2 SYDVKM. The CDR3 spans 14 residues. CDR3 nucleotide sequence: TGTGCCAGCAGTGGCCAGGGGGCTGTCTACGAGCAGTACTTC. Amino acid sequence: CASSGQGAVYEQYF.

The chain joins TRBV6-5 to TRBJ2-5, with a weak D call TRBD2 (6 bases). Germline CDR1 and CDR2: MNHEY and SVGAGI. The CDR3 consists of 13 residues. Between the trimmed V and J ends, which lost 6 bases and 7 bases, there was a span of 15 bases. In nucleotides, the CDR3 is TGTGCCAGCAGAAACTCGGGGGTGGGGACCCAGTACTTC. Protein: CASRNSGVGTQYF.

The CDR3 is CASSLRIAGDGETQYF. The CDR3 DNA reads TGTGCCAGCAGTCTCCGGATAGCGGGAGACGGAGAGACCCAGTACTTC. The chain has TRBV27 and TRBJ2-5; 9 nucleotides match TRBD2. Germline V gene data show CDR1 as MNHEY and CDR2 as SMNVEV (reference sequence). The junction had 11 bases not matched to a gene; V was cut back by 5 bases and J by 4 bases. This CDR3 is built from 16 residues.

The DNA for the CDR3 is TGTGCCAGCAGTGAAAACAGACACCTGGGGACCCAGTACTTC. As protein: CASSENRHLGTQYF. V and J are TRBV2 and TRBJ2-5, with no clear D. Trimming took 2 bases from V and 7 from J, leaving 14 bases between them. Germline V gives CDR1 SNHLY, CDR2 FYNNEI. The CDR3 contains 14 residues.

This sequence joins TRBV2 and TRBJ2-5; D might be TRBD1 (7 bases). The CDR3 loop spans 14 amino acids. Germline loops: CDR1 SNHLY, CDR2 FYNNEI. V lost 10 bases and J lost 5, with 20 bases in between. As DNA, the CDR3 is TGTGCCACCAAAGGGGGCAGGGGGAGGGAGACCCAGTACTTC. As protein: CATKGGRGRETQYF.

Only one count was recorded for this clone. The chain links TRBV6-5 to TRBJ2-7; TRBD2 matches at 10 bases. The J segment lost 6 bases and the V segment lost 5 bases, leaving 1 base of the junction unmatched. The CDR3 is made up of 12 amino acids. The germline gives CDR1 MNHEY, CDR2 SVGAGI. In DNA form, the CDR3 reads TGTGCCAGCAGTCGACTAGCGGGCGAGCAGTACTTC. Residues: CASSRLAGEQYF.

The rearrangement uses TRBV5-6 and TRBJ2-7; a weak D match, TRBD2 (7 bases). The germline V and J ends were trimmed by 2 bases and 0 bases, with 18 bases remaining between them. CDR3 length: 17 residues. Germline V gene sequence: CDR1 SGHDT, CDR2 YYEEEE. For the CDR3, the DNA is TGTGCCAGCAGCTTTCTTCCTCTAGCGGACAGCTCCTACGAGCAGTACTTC. As protein: CASSFLPLADSSYEQYF.

The rearrangement joins TRBV5-4 to TRBJ2-7; no firm D call. The V gene's germline CDR1 is SGHNT and CDR2 YYREEE (reference sequence). V lost 3 bases and J lost 0, with 1 base in between. CDR3 length equals 11 residues. The CDR3 is CASSSSYEQYF. DNA of the CDR3: TGTGCCAGCAGCTCCTCCTACGAGCAGTACTTC.

The V call is TRBV11-2, the J call TRBJ2-1; no definite D call. The CDR3 contains 11 residues. With 3 bases removed from V and 9 bases from J, the gap between germline ends came to 6 bases. Germline V gives CDR1 SGHAT, CDR2 FQNNGV. CDR3 DNA sequence: TGTGCCAGCAGCTTCCGGTTTGAGCAGTTCTTC. Its translation: CASSFRFEQFF.

This clone was detected once. This rearrangement joins TRBV7-2 to TRBJ2-3; D is ambiguous. The V end was cut by 6 bases, the J end by 3 bases, with 4 bases between. Germline lookup yields CDR1 SGHTA and CDR2 FQGNSA. The CDR3 spans 11 residues. The CDR3 DNA follows: TGTGCCAGCAGAAATACAGATACGCAGTATTTT. This encodes CASRNTDTQYF.

V gene TRBV4-1 combines with J gene TRBJ2-7; TRBD2 matches 7 bases. CDR3 length: 15 amino acids. The germline gives CDR1 MGHRA, CDR2 YSYEKL. With V trimmed by 5 bases and J by 5 bases, 12 bases remained unmatched. This chain's CDR3 is CASSGAEGGRNEQYF. For the CDR3, the DNA is TGCGCCAGCAGCGGCGCGGAGGGCGGGAGAAACGAGCAGTACTTC.

Regarding this clone: Other DNA sequences in the same sample also yield this CDR3. The genes are TRBV4-3 and TRBJ1-1, with D possibly being TRBD1 (6 bases). V was pared by 4 bases and J by 4 bases, with 16 bases between. Germline CDR1 is LGHNA and CDR2 is YSLEER. CDR3 length equals 15 residues. CDR3 protein: CASSLEQGKRTEAFF. The CDR3 nucleotides read TGCGCCAGCAGCCTCGAACAGGGAAAGCGCACTGAAGCTTTCTTT.

The gene calls are TRBV6-1 and TRBJ1-2, with D unresolved. Trimming removed 2 bases at V and 8 bases at J, with 9 bases between. The germline V gene has CDR1 MNHNS and CDR2 SASEGT. There are 12 residues in the CDR3. CDR3 loop: CASSELWVGYTF. In nucleotides, the CDR3 is TGTGCCAGCAGTGAACTGTGGGTGGGCTACACCTTC.

The chain links TRBV6-1 to TRBJ2-7, with D perhaps TRBD2 (5 bases). The V and J ends lost 7 bases and 0 bases respectively, with 13 bases between them. CDR1 is MNHNS, CDR2 SASEGT, per germline. The CDR3 length is 14 residues. The CDR3 DNA is TGTGCCAGCACGGAGCGGCTTTACTCCTACGAGCAGTACTTC. It yields the protein CASTERLYSYEQYF.

V and J are TRBV27 and TRBJ1-2; D may be TRBD1 (5 bases). Germline V gene lookup returns CDR1 MNHEY and CDR2 SMNVEV (reference sequence). V gave up 6 bases and J gave up 5 bases, with 13 bases separating them. This CDR3 spans 13 amino acids. CDR3 amino acids: CASRLLGEYGYTF. The CDR3 nucleotides are TGTGCCAGCAGGCTTCTAGGGGAGTATGGCTACACCTTC.

The V gene is TRBV4-1, the J gene TRBJ2-7; D may correspond to TRBD1 or TRBD2 (6 bases each). The V and J ends lost 3 bases and 4 bases respectively, with 19 bases between them. The CDR3 has 16 amino acids. From germline, CDR1 is MGHRA and CDR2 YSYEKL. The CDR3 sequence is CASSQGGSGTPYEQYF. CDR3 sequence (DNA): TGCGCCAGCAGCCAGGGGGGCTCCGGGACTCCATACGAGCAGTACTTC.

The chain couples TRBV4-2 to TRBJ2-1; D not certain. The CDR3 totals 16 residues. Germline loops: CDR1 LGHNA, CDR2 YNFKEQ. Trimming removed 1 base from V and 1 base from J, with 11 bases in between. The CDR3 region has the DNA TGTGCCAGCAGCCAAGGTAGGCAGGTTTCCTACAATGAGCAGTTCTTC. This sequence encodes CASSQGRQVSYNEQFF.

This clone came up once. The V and J genes are TRBV29-1 and TRBJ2-3; 11 nucleotides match TRBD2. With V trimmed by 1 base and J by 4 bases, 19 bases remained unmatched. Looked up from germline, CDR1 is SQVTM and CDR2 is ANQGSEA. The CDR3 loop spans 20 amino acids. The CDR3 nucleotides are TGCAGCGTTGAAGGATTGGGGAACAGGCCCGGTAGCGGGAGGGCAGATACGCAGTATTTT. Its translation: CSVEGLGNRPGSGRADTQYF.

This rearrangement joins TRBV2 to TRBJ1-1; a weak D match, TRBD1 (6 bases). Germline V gene data show CDR1 as SNHLY and CDR2 as FYNNEI. The CDR3 spans 14 residues. V lost 6 bases, J lost 0 bases, and 11 bases lay in between. The CDR3 region has the DNA TGTGCCAGCAGAGTGACAGGTCTGAACACTGAAGCTTTCTTT. This translates into CASRVTGLNTEAFF.

The chain uses TRBV29-1 and TRBJ2-2; the match to TRBD2 covers 14 bases. Germline CDR1 and CDR2: SQVTM and ANQGSEA. The CDR3 runs 16 residues. The junction had 6 bases not matched to a gene; V was cut back by 4 bases and J by 5 bases. The CDR3 nucleotides are TGCAGCGTTGGAGGGACTAGCGGGAGAGAGACCGGGGAGCTGTTTTTT. It is translated as CSVGGTSGRETGELFF.

The chain carries TRBV10-3 and TRBJ2-1; D remains unclear. The CDR3 contains 12 residues. CDR1 and CDR2 (germline): ENHRY, SYGVKD. V was trimmed by 8 bases and J by 9 bases, leaving 14 bases between them. The CDR3 here is CAIGYDPGEQFF. The CDR3 nucleotides are TGTGCCATCGGGTATGATCCGGGTGAGCAGTTCTTC.

The chain is built from TRBV7-2 and TRBJ1-1; D is undetermined. Trimming removed 1 base from V and 1 base from J, with 10 bases in between. This CDR3 has 15 residues. Germline values: CDR1 SGHTA, CDR2 FQGNSA. CDR3 sequence: CASSLVERANTEAFF. The DNA for the CDR3 is TGTGCCAGCAGCTTAGTTGAGAGGGCGAACACTGAAGCTTTCTTT.